One T cell receptor beta chain is described in this entry. V dropped 1 base and J dropped 2 bases, with 9 bases sitting between them. This CDR3 is built from 13 residues. Germline CDR1 reads GTSNPN; CDR2 reads SVGIG (reference sequence). This specimen comes from a study of blood T cell repertoires in COVID-19. The protocol was immunoSEQ multiplex PCR, while the TCRdb copy is restricted to in-frame clones and leaves out a portion. The sample shows some 120,000 clones, around 81% of them seen only once. This sequence joins TRBV30 and TRBJ2-7; tentatively, D is TRBD1 (6 bases). The sequenced material came from peripheral blood. The TCR comes from a human donor in a cohort sampled during active COVID-19. CDR3: CAWSGTATYEQYF. CDR3 nucleotide sequence: TGTGCCTGGAGTGGGACAGCCACCTACGAGCAGTACTTC.